This T cell receptor (beta chain) is from a study of shared clonotypes between healthy human individuals. Study-level findings and limits: Tissue TCR repertoires likely differ from these blood-only repertoires.

This clone was counted many times. Its matching antigen is unknown. The authors ran unsorted PBMC replicate PCRs on around 270 ng DNA, 25,000 to 35,000 T cell genomes. Only in-frame clones appear in the TCRdb table, and some are missing; sequencing was by immunoSEQ multiplex PCR. This table has some 450,000 clones, roughly 80% appearing once. All donors qualified as healthy HIV-negative adults and had experienced no recent acute infections or vaccinations. Unsorted samples used about 90 million PBMCs for genomic DNA. V was pared by 3 bases and J by 0 bases, with 9 bases between. The V gene's germline CDR1 is MRHNA and CDR2 SNTAGT. CDR3 length: 16 residues.

Sequencing was done on a sample of PBMCs. The genes are TRBV6-4 and TRBJ2-6, with D possibly being TRBD2 (5 bases). The clonotype originates from a woman aged 40 to 50 in good health. Some clones in this sample may be carry-over from other donors' samples. The chain's CDR3 is CASSELDFSGANVLTF. The CDR3 nucleotides are TGTGCCAGCAGTGAATTGGACTTCTCTGGGGCCAACGTCCTGACTTTC.